This is a list of T cell receptor beta chains from one sample in a study of blood T cell repertoires in COVID-19. The assay was immunoSEQ multiplex PCR, and TCRdb's table has in-frame clones only and misses some. The table records under 250,000 clones, 70% to 90% of them present only once. The sequenced sample consisted of PBMCs or T cells enriched from blood (not recorded which). The origin of the receptors is a man aged 25-45 years who had recovered from COVID-19. The CDR3 runs from the conserved cysteine through the conserved F or W. The listing skips clone size in some rows; elsewhere it reads once, few, many or a size class.

>TRBJ2-2|TRBV15|-
CATSRDQGSGELFF
>TRBJ2-7|TRBV13|-
CASSLLTPDRSREQYF
>TRBJ2-7|TRBV4-2|-
CASSQDLQVAVTYYEQYF
>TRBJ2-3|TRBV3-1/TRBV3-2|-
CASSYRLGGTDTQYF
>TRBJ1-1|TRBV7-9|once
CASSGSPGVNTEAFF
>TRBJ1-4|TRBV30|-
CAWSMQGGEKLFF
>TRBJ1-2|TRBV29-1|-
CSVRPDGGSGYTF
>TRBJ1-1|TRBV2|-
CATQTAENTEAFF
>TRBJ1-2|TRBV30|once
CAWSPLGGYTF
>TRBJ1-1|TRBV7-9|-
CASSLQGQGFQAFF
>TRBJ2-3|TRBV2|-
CASSYPLAGIEDTQYF
>TRBJ2-7|TRBV5-1|-
CASSLDYNPRGQYF
>TRBJ1-2|TRBV19|-
CASSTSDGRGGYTF